This T cell receptor beta chain was captured by sequencing in a study of a mutant IDH1 vaccine in newly diagnosed glioma. Assay: immunoSEQ multiplex PCR; the TCRdb copy retains only in-frame clones and omits some. This repertoire shows more than 55,000 clones, approximately 84% found once; its top ten account for around 3.3%. This clone occurred a few times. The antigen remains unidentified. V lost 4 bases and J 8 bases, leaving 11 bases between the germline ends. Germline V CDR1 and CDR2: MNHEY, SVGAGI. CDR3 length equals 12 residues. Indicated time point: week 11, during vaccination. A 20-mer mutant IDH1 peptide at 300 ug was injected subcutaneously with topical imiquimod. Diagnosis in the donors showed new WHO grade 3 or 4 astrocytomas that were IDH1-mutant and ATRX-lost.

Here the sequenced sample was PBMCs, taken from a glioma patient whose treatment included an IDH1 peptide vaccine. The rearrangement joins TRBV6-5 to TRBJ1-2; TRBD1 is a possible D gene (5 bases). The TCR comes from a man aged 25 to 40 with glioma. The DNA of the CDR3 is TGTGCCAGCAGTTTCAGGGAGGGGGGCTACACCTTC. Its translation: CASSFREGGYTF.